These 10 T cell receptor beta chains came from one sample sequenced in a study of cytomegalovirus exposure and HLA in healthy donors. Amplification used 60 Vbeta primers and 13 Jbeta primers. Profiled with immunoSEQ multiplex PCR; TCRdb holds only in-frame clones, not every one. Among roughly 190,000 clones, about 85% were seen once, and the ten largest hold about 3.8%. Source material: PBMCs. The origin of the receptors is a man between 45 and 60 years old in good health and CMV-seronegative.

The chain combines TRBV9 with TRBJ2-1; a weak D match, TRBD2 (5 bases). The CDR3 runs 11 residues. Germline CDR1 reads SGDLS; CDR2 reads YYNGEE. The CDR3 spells CASGLDNEQFF. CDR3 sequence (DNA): TGTGCTTCCGGACTCGACAATGAGCAGTTCTTC. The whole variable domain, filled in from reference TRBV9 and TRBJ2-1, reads DSGVTQTPKHLITATGQRVTLRCSPRSGDLSVYWYQQSLDQGLQFLIQYYNGEERAKGNILERFSAQQFPDLHSELNLSSLELGDSALYFCASGLDNEQFFGPGTRLTVL.

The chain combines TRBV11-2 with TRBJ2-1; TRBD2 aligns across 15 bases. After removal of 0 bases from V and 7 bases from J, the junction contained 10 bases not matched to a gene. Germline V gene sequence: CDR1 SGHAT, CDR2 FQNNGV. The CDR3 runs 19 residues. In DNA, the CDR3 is TGTGCCAGCAGCTTAGAAGGACTAGCGGGGGGGCCGTCGTTAAATGAGCAGTTCTTC. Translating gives CASSLEGLAGGPSLNEQFF.

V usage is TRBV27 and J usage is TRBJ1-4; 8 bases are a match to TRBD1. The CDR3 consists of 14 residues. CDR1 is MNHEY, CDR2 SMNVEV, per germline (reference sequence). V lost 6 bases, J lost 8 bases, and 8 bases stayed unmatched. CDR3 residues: CASRTSRGHEKLFF. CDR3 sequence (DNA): TGTGCCAGCAGAACCTCCAGGGGGCACGAAAAACTGTTTTTT.

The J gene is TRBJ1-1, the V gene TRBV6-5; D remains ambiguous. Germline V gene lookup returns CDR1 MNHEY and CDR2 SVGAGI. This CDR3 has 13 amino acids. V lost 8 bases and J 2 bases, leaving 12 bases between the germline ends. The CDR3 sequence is CASSQAGNTEAFF. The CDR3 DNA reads TGTGCCAGCTCCCAGGCGGGTAACACTGAAGCTTTCTTT.

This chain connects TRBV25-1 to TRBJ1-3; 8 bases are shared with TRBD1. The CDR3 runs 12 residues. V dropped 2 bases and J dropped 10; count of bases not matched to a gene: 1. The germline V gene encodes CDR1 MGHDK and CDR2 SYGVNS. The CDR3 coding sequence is TGTGCCAGCAGTGAAGACAGGGGAACCATATATTTT. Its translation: CASSEDRGTIYF.

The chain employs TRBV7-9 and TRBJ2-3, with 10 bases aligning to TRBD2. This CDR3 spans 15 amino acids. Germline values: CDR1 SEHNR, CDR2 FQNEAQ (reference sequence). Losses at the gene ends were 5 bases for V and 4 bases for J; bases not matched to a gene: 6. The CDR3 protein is CASSASGGRADTQYF. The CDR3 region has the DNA TGTGCCAGCAGCGCTAGCGGGGGCCGAGCAGATACGCAGTATTTT.

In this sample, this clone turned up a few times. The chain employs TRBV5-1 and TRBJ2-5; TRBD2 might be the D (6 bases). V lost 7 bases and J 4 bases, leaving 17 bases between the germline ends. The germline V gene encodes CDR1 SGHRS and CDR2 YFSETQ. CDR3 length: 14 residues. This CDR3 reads CASVEGASGETQYF. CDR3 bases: TGCGCCAGCGTGGAGGGAGCGTCCGGAGAGACCCAGTACTTC.

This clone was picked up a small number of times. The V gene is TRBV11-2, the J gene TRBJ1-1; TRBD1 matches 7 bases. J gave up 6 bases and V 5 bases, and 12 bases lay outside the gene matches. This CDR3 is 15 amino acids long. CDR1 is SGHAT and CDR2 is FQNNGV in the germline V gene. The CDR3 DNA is TGTGCCAGCAGCCTCCAGGGGGGAAGAGGGGCTGAAGCTTTCTTT. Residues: CASSLQGGRGAEAFF.

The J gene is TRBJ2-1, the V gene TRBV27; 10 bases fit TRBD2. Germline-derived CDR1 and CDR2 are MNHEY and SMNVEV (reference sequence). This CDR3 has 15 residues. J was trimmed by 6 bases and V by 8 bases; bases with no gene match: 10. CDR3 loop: CASWVSGGAGNEQFF. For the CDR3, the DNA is TGTGCCAGCTGGGTAAGCGGGGGGGCCGGCAATGAGCAGTTCTTC.

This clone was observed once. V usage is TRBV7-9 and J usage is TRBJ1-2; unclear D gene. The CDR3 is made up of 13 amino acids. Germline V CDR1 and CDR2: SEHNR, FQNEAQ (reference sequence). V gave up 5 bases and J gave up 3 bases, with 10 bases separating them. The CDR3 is CASSVADYYGYTF. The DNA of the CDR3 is TGTGCCAGCAGCGTGGCAGATTACTATGGCTACACCTTC. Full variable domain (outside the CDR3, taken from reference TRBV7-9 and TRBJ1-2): DTGVSQNPRHKITKRGQNVTFRCDPISEHNRLYWYRQTLGQGPEFLTYFQNEAQLEKSRLLSDRFSAERPKGSFSTLEIQRTEQGDSAMYLCASSVADYYGYTFGSGTRLTVV.